One sample yielded the 30 T cell receptor beta chains listed below, sequenced in a study of T-cell memory formation after mild COVID-19. TCRdb processed the 5' RACE reads anew with MiXCR; each CDR3 protein has one entry. The sample carries 130,000 to 150,000 distinct CDR3 sequences, under 7% recorded once. Sequencing was done on a sample of PBMCs or a T cell subset sorted from them (not recorded which). The receptors shown here come from an adult woman who had mild COVID-19 (a few samples of this study predate the infection). Cell type and time point are not known.

Many counts were recorded for this clonotype. J is TRBJ2-3 and V is TRBV7-2; 7 positions agree with TRBD2. The J segment lost 6 bases and the V segment lost 2 bases, leaving 5 bases of the junction unmatched. Germline V gives CDR1 SGHTA, CDR2 FQGNSA. The CDR3 totals 14 residues. The CDR3 protein is CASSLRTSLDTQYF. The CDR3 nucleotides are TGTGCCAGCAGCTTACGGACTAGTCTCGATACGCAGTATTTT. The complete variable domain, with remaining parts taken from reference TRBV7-2 and TRBJ2-3, reads GAGVSQSPSNKVTEKGKDVELRCDPISGHTALYWYRQSLGQGLEFLIYFQGNSAPDKSGLPSDRFSAERTGGSVSTLTIQRTQQEDSAVYLCASSLRTSLDTQYFGPGTRLTVL.

This chain connects TRBV23-1 to TRBJ2-1; 7 positions agree with TRBD1. TRBV23-1 is marked as an open reading frame, function uncertain. There are 17 residues in the CDR3. V lost 2 bases, J lost 3 bases, and 10 bases stayed unmatched. The CDR3 DNA follows: TGCGCCAGCAGTCAACTACAGGGGCTATACAACTACAATGAGCAGTTCTTC. Its protein is CASSQLQGLYNYNEQFF.

This chain uses TRBV5-6 with TRBJ2-5, with a tentative D call TRBD1 (6 bases). Germline CDR1 SGHDT, CDR2 YYEEEE. The V gene lost 6 bases and the J gene lost 5 bases, with 26 bases spanning the gap. This CDR3 is built from 17 residues. The CDR3 sequence: CASTSPSSWGLAETQYF. The CDR3 bases are TGTGCCAGCACCTCCCCTTCGAGCTGGGGGCTTGCGGAGACCCAGTACTTC.

This clonotype was counted ten times or more. The V and J genes are TRBV27 and TRBJ1-1; D unclear. This CDR3 is 14 amino acids long. Trimming stripped 3 bases from V and 1 base from J, with 9 bases between. Germline V gene sequence: CDR1 MNHEY, CDR2 SMNVEV (reference sequence). This CDR3 reads CASSFGQTNTEAFF. Here the CDR3 DNA reads TGTGCCAGCAGTTTTGGCCAGACGAACACTGAAGCTTTCTTT.

V and J are TRBV15 and TRBJ1-1; D gene unclear. The germline gives CDR1 LNHNV, CDR2 YYDKDF (reference sequence). This CDR3 contains 15 residues. Trimming shortened V by 0 bases and J by 3 bases, and 11 bases separated the two germline ends. The chain's CDR3 is CATSRDPGLDTEAFF. The CDR3 nucleotides are TGTGCCACCAGCAGAGACCCGGGATTGGACACTGAAGCTTTCTTT.

This clonotype was seen a few times. This sequence joins TRBV11-2 and TRBJ2-6; D is unclear. V lost 5 bases to trimming and J lost 9 bases, with 11 bases between them. Germline loops: CDR1 SGHAT, CDR2 FQNNGV. The CDR3 extends over 13 amino acids. The CDR3 region has the DNA TGTGCCAGCAGCCCTAGACCTAACAACGTCCTGACTTTC. It specifies CASSPRPNNVLTF.

This clonotype occurred many times. This chain links TRBV7-9 with TRBJ2-3; D unclear. V shed 5 bases and J shed 4 bases, with 13 bases lying between them. The CDR3 runs 14 residues. Germline assignment: CDR1 SEHNR and CDR2 FQNEAQ (reference sequence). The CDR3 here is CASSQYPAPDTQYF. The CDR3 DNA reads as TGTGCCAGCAGCCAGTATCCTGCCCCAGATACGCAGTATTTT. Full variable domain (rest looked up from reference TRBV7-9 and TRBJ2-3): DTGVSQNPRHKITKRGQNVTFRCDPISEHNRLYWYRQTLGQGPEFLTYFQNEAQLEKSRLLSDRFSAERPKGSFSTLEIQRTEQGDSAMYLCASSQYPAPDTQYFGPGTRLTVL.

The chain carries TRBV4-1 and TRBJ2-1; 10 bases are a match to TRBD2. Germline CDR1 and CDR2: MGHRA and YSYEKL. The CDR3 contains 18 residues. With V trimmed by 0 bases and J by 1 base, 6 bases remained unmatched. The DNA for the CDR3 is TGCGCCAGCAGCCAAGATCCCCCTAGCGGGAGTTCCTACAATGAGCAGTTCTTC. Translating gives CASSQDPPSGSSYNEQFF.

This clonotype was counted ten times or more. CDR3 sequence reads: CASSAPEQGFDTQYF. The CDR3 DNA is TGCGCCAGCAGCGCGCCCGAACAGGGATTCGATACGCAGTATTTT. The chain has TRBV5-1 and TRBJ2-3; tentatively, D is TRBD1 (6 bases). Germline lookup yields CDR1 SGHRS and CDR2 YFSETQ. The V end lost 4 bases, the J end lost 6 bases, and 18 bases lay between the germline ends. This CDR3 has 15 residues.

This clonotype was seen at least ten times. The V and J genes are TRBV20-1 and TRBJ2-1; perhaps TRBD2 as D (6 bases). V was shortened by 3 bases and J by 5 bases, with 11 bases between the two germline ends. There are 13 residues in the CDR3. CDR1 and CDR2 (germline): DFQATT, SNEGSKA (reference sequence). This CDR3 is CSARGRGDNEQFF. Written as DNA, the CDR3 is TGCAGTGCTAGGGGGCGGGGAGACAATGAGCAGTTCTTC.

The V gene is TRBV4-2, the J gene TRBJ1-2; 8 positions match TRBD1. The junction had 8 bases not matched to a gene; V was cut back by 0 bases and J by 5 bases. The CDR3 length is 16 residues. Germline loops: CDR1 LGHNA, CDR2 YNFKEQ. The CDR3 coding sequence is TGTGCCAGCAGCCAAGAAAGTAGGCAGGGGGCGTATGGCTACACCTTC. Protein sequence: CASSQESRQGAYGYTF.

The chain couples TRBV15 to TRBJ2-5; no reliable D call. The CDR3 sequence is 13 residues long. The germline gives CDR1 LNHNV, CDR2 YYDKDF (reference sequence). V lost 0 bases, J lost 5 bases, and 7 bases lay in between. The CDR3 bases are TGTGCCACCAGCAGAGATAAGTCCGAGACCCAGTACTTC. It is translated as CATSRDKSETQYF.

This clonotype was recorded many times. The CDR3 DNA reads TGTGCCAGCAGGTTGGTCGGGGGGCCTAACACTGAAGCTTTCTTT. Amino acids: CASRLVGGPNTEAFF. V gene TRBV11-3 combines with J gene TRBJ1-1, with TRBD1 as a possible D gene (6 bases). This CDR3 is built from 15 residues. V was trimmed by 6 bases and J by 2 bases, leaving 16 bases between them. From germline, CDR1 is SGHNT and CDR2 YENEEA.

This clonotype was seen at least ten times. This chain links TRBV7-3 with TRBJ2-1; 9 bases align to TRBD2. The CDR3 has 16 residues. Germline V gives CDR1 SGHTA, CDR2 FQGTGA. V shed 5 bases and J 6 bases; nucleotides not matched to a gene: 11. CDR3 in DNA: TGTGCCAGCAGCCCAGCGCCCGGGACTAGCCTCAATGAGCAGTTCTTC. Translating gives CASSPAPGTSLNEQFF.

This clonotype was seen at least ten times. V usage is TRBV20-1 and J usage is TRBJ2-1, with a weak D call TRBD1 (6 bases). This CDR3 contains 12 residues. The V end lost 8 bases, the J end lost 7 bases, and 15 bases lay between the germline ends. Germline loops: CDR1 DFQATT, CDR2 SNEGSKA (reference sequence). In DNA, the CDR3 is TGCAGTCCAAGACAAGGGGGAAATGAGCAGTTCTTC. It is translated as CSPRQGGNEQFF.

The sample holds a few counts of this clonotype. V gene TRBV7-2 combines with J gene TRBJ2-3; 10 bases match TRBD2. Per the germline V gene, CDR1 is SGHTA and CDR2 is FQGNSA. The CDR3 extends over 17 amino acids. V dropped 3 bases and J dropped 0; count of bases not matched to a gene: 6. The CDR3 DNA follows: TGTGCCAGCAGCTTTGTGGCTAGCGGGAGTAGCACAGATACGCAGTATTTT. Translation gives CASSFVASGSSTDTQYF.

This clonotype was seen at least ten times. V and J are TRBV7-9 and TRBJ2-7; D call uncertain. V lost 0 bases to trimming and J lost 7 bases, with 7 bases between them. Germline CDR1 and CDR2: SEHNR and FQNEAQ (reference sequence). The CDR3 is 12 residues long. CDR3 protein: CASSLAATEQYF. The DNA of the CDR3 is TGTGCCAGCAGCTTAGCGGCGACAGAGCAGTACTTC.

The chain combines TRBV7-2 with TRBJ2-7; D not certain. The V gene's germline CDR1 is SGHTA and CDR2 FQGNSA. The V end lost 5 bases, the J end lost 3 bases, and 14 bases lay between the germline ends. The CDR3 has 14 residues. The CDR3 spells CASSPTEPVYEQYF. For the CDR3, the DNA is TGTGCCAGCAGCCCCACTGAACCCGTCTACGAGCAGTACTTC.

With regard to this clonotype: The junction shows a germline mismatch at one end, possibly a read error. The chain couples TRBV7-2 to TRBJ1-2; TRBD1 agrees at 11 bases. CDR3 length: 17 residues. Germline V CDR1 and CDR2: SGHTA, FQGNSA. CDR3 nucleotides: TGCGCCAGCAGAAAAACATCCTCCGGGACAGGGGGACGCGGGTACACCTTC. Translating gives CASRKTSSGTGGRGYTF.

The chain has TRBV18 and TRBJ2-1; D unclear. Germline V lookup: CDR1 KGHSH, CDR2 LQKENI. This CDR3 comprises 11 residues. The ends were cut back, 2 bases at V and 7 bases at J, with 3 bases in the middle. CDR3 region: CASSPMNEQFF. The DNA of the CDR3 is TGTGCCAGCTCACCAATGAATGAGCAGTTCTTC. The full variable domain, its missing parts supplied by reference TRBV18 and TRBJ2-1, is NAGVMQNPRHLVRRRGQEARLRCSPMKGHSHVYWYRQLPEEGLKFMVYLQKENIIDESGMPKERFSAEFPKEGPSILRIQQVVRGDSAAYFCASSPMNEQFFGPGTRLTVL.

This clonotype was picked up many times. This chain connects TRBV20-1 to TRBJ2-1; D unclear. Trimming stripped 3 bases from V and 9 bases from J, with 9 bases between. The CDR3 covers 11 residues. From germline, CDR1 is DFQATT and CDR2 SNEGSKA (reference sequence). CDR3 bases: TGCAGTGCTAGTCGGGTGGGTGAGCAGTTCTTC. Translated: CSASRVGEQFF.

This clonotype was observed at least ten times. The rearrangement joins TRBV5-6 to TRBJ2-3, with a possible D match to TRBD2 (6 bases). Germline CDR1 is SGHDT and CDR2 is YYEEEE. Trimming took 4 bases from V and 1 from J, leaving 13 bases between them. The CDR3 is 15 residues long. This chain's CDR3 is CASSVVGRRTDTQYF. The CDR3 DNA reads TGTGCCAGCAGCGTCGTTGGGAGGCGCACAGATACGCAGTATTTT. Full variable domain (outside the CDR3, taken from reference TRBV5-6 and TRBJ2-3): DAGVTQSPTHLIKTRGQQVTLRCSPKSGHDTVSWYQQALGQGPQFIFQYYEEEERQRGNFPDRFSGHQFPNYSSELNVNALLLGDSALYLCASSVVGRRTDTQYFGPGTRLTVL.

This clonotype was seen many times. The gene calls are TRBV7-2 and TRBJ2-4, with TRBD2 matching over 8 bases. Germline V CDR1 and CDR2: SGHTA, FQGNSA. CDR3 length equals 13 residues. V lost 5 bases and J lost 8; bases outside the gene matches: 5. CDR3 in amino acids: CASSRGLAHIQYF. CDR3 coding DNA: TGTGCCAGCAGCCGTGGACTAGCCCACATTCAGTACTTC.

As DNA, the CDR3 is TGCGCCAGCAGCTTGGTACTTAGGCGGGAGGCCTACGAGCAGTACTTC. Its translation: CASSLVLRREAYEQYF. The chain uses TRBV5-1 and TRBJ2-7; 8 bases agree with TRBD2. The CDR3 runs 16 residues. Germline CDR1 is SGHRS and CDR2 is YFSETQ. Losses at the gene ends were 0 bases for V and 2 bases for J; bases not matched to a gene: 7.

This chain connects TRBV4-1 to TRBJ1-2, with a possible D match to TRBD1 (6 bases). The V gene's germline CDR1 is MGHRA and CDR2 YSYEKL. Deletions cut 1 base from V and 7 bases from J, with 13 bases between. CDR3 size: 14 residues. In nucleotides, the CDR3 is TGCGCCAGCAGCCAAGGAGGGGGTTTCGGTGGCTACACCTTC. Amino acids: CASSQGGGFGGYTF.

This clonotype has a count of ten or more. The chain joins TRBV20-1 to TRBJ2-5, with 10 positions matching TRBD1. This CDR3 contains 15 residues. V lost 3 bases and J lost 4; bases outside the gene matches: 8. CDR1 and CDR2 (germline): DFQATT, SNEGSKA (reference sequence). The CDR3 region is CSARMGQGLSETQYF. The CDR3 region has the DNA TGCAGTGCTAGGATGGGACAGGGGTTGTCAGAGACCCAGTACTTC.

This clonotype was counted many times. The rearrangement uses TRBV4-1 and TRBJ2-7, with a possible D match to TRBD2 (6 bases). Trimming stripped 4 bases from V and 6 bases from J, with 13 bases between. Germline values: CDR1 MGHRA, CDR2 YSYEKL. This CDR3 is 13 amino acids long. The CDR3 sequence: CASSRGATLEQYF. The CDR3 DNA reads as TGCGCCAGCAGCCGCGGGGCAACCCTCGAGCAGTACTTC.

The chain couples TRBV5-1 to TRBJ2-3; tentative D call: TRBD2 (6 bases). CDR1 SGHRS and CDR2 YFSETQ come from the germline V gene. Trimming pared 0 bases from V and 7 bases from J, leaving 15 bases between. This CDR3 has 15 residues. The CDR3 DNA sequence: TGCGCCAGCAGCTTGGAGGGACTGGGGCAACATACGCAGTATTTT. Its protein product is CASSLEGLGQHTQYF.

The chain is built from TRBV11-2 and TRBJ1-2; a possible D gene is TRBD1 (6 bases). The CDR3 extends over 15 amino acids. Trimming took 5 bases from V and 5 from J, leaving 18 bases between them. The germline gives CDR1 SGHAT, CDR2 FQNNGV. CDR3 sequence reads: CASSPGKGGGYGYTF. The CDR3 nucleotides are TGTGCCAGCAGCCCGGGGAAGGGGGGCGGGTATGGCTACACCTTC.

This clonotype was seen repeatedly, ten times or more. The chain links TRBV29-1 to TRBJ1-2; D not certain. The CDR3 contains 12 residues. Per the germline V gene, CDR1 is SQVTM and CDR2 is ANQGSEA. V dropped 2 bases and J dropped 8 bases, with 12 bases sitting between them. CDR3 residues: CSVEPGYGGYTF. The CDR3 nucleotides are TGCAGCGTTGAACCGGGGTACGGGGGCTACACCTTC. Filled out from reference TRBV29-1 and TRBJ1-2, the complete variable domain reads SAVISQKPSRDICQRGTSLTIQCQVDSQVTMMFWYRQQPGQSLTLIATANQGSEATYESGFVIDKFPISRPNLTFSTLTVSNMSPEDSSIYLCSVEPGYGGYTFGSGTRLTVV.